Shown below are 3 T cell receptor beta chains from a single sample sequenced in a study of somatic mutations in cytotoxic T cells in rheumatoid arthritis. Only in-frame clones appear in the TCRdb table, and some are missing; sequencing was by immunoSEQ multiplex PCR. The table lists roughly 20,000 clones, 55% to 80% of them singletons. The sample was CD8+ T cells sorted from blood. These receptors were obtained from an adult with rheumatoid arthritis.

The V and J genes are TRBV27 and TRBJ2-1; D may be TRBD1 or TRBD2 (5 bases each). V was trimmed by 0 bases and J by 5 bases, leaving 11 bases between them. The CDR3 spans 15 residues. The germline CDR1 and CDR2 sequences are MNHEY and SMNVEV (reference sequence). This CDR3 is CASSLSPGPHNEQFF. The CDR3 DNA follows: TGTGCCAGCAGTTTATCGCCGGGACCCCACAATGAGCAGTTCTTC.

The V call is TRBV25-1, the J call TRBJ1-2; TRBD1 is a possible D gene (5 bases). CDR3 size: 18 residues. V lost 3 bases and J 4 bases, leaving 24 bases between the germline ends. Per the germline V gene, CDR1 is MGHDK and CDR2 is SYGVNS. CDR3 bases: TGTGCCAGCAGTGATCCGGGGGACGCAGGCTTCCCTTTCTATGGCTACACCTTC. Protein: CASSDPGDAGFPFYGYTF.

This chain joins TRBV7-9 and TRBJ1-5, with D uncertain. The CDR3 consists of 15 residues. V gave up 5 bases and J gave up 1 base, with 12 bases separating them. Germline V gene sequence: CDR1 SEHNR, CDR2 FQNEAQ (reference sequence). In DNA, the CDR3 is TGTGCCAGCAGCCCACCGGGAGCGAGCAATCAGCCCCAGCATTTT. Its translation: CASSPPGASNQPQHF.